The next 21 T cell receptor beta chains were all read from a single sample in a study of blood T cell repertoires in COVID-19. Only in-frame clones appear in the TCRdb table, and some are missing; sequencing was by immunoSEQ multiplex PCR. This sample has 70,000 or so clones, with roughly 87% found just once. The specimen sequenced was peripheral blood. The receptors originated from a woman in her 50s with acute or convalescent COVID-19.

V usage is TRBV15 and J usage is TRBJ2-7; 7 bases agree with TRBD1. CDR1 and CDR2 (germline): LNHNV, YYDKDF (reference sequence). After removal of 2 bases from V and 5 bases from J, the junction contained 9 bases not matched to a gene. The CDR3 is 15 amino acids. This CDR3 reads CATSRLHQTGNEQYF. CDR3 coding DNA: TGTGCCACCAGCAGACTCCACCAGACAGGGAACGAGCAGTACTTC. The full variable domain, with the rest looked up from reference TRBV15 and TRBJ2-7, is DAMVIQNPRYQVTQFGKPVTLSCSQTLNHNVMYWYQQKSSQAPKLLFHYYDKDFNNEADTPDNFQSRRPNTSFCFLDIRSPGLGDTAMYLCATSRLHQTGNEQYFGPGTRLTVT.

The rearrangement links TRBV30 to TRBJ2-7, with a weak D call TRBD2 (6 bases). The CDR3 has 12 amino acids. CDR1 and CDR2 (germline): GTSNPN, SVGIG (reference sequence). Trimming took 4 bases from V and 5 from J, leaving 12 bases between them. The CDR3, as DNA: TGTGCCTGGAATCTCTCGGGGGACGAGCAGTACTTC. Translated, it gives CAWNLSGDEQYF. The whole variable domain, filled in from reference TRBV30 and TRBJ2-7, reads SQTIHQWPATLVQPVGSPLSLECTVEGTSNPNLYWYRQAAGRGLQLLFYSVGIGQISSEVPQNLSASRPQDRQFILSSKKLLLSDSGFYLCAWNLSGDEQYFGPGTRLTVT.

The J gene is TRBJ2-6, the V gene TRBV4-3, with 7 bases matching TRBD1. Germline loops: CDR1 LGHNA, CDR2 YSLEER. This CDR3 is built from 17 residues. V lost 1 base and J lost 2; bases outside the gene matches: 5. The CDR3 loop is CASSQGYRGAGANVLTF. DNA for the CDR3: TGCGCCAGCAGCCAAGGCTACAGGGGCGCTGGGGCCAACGTCCTGACTTTC.

This chain joins TRBV2 and TRBJ1-6; weak D call: TRBD1 (5 bases). The CDR3 length is 13 residues. Germline assignment: CDR1 SNHLY and CDR2 FYNNEI. Trimming pared 7 bases from V and 7 bases from J, leaving 11 bases between. The DNA of the CDR3 is TGTGCCAGCACGGTGGGACTAAATTCACCCCTCCACTTT. Translating gives CASTVGLNSPLHF.

The V and J genes are TRBV28 and TRBJ1-2; TRBD1 might be the D (5 bases). Germline assignment: CDR1 MDHEN and CDR2 SYDVKM. The CDR3 length is 15 residues. The germline V and J ends were trimmed by 3 bases and 5 bases, with 16 bases remaining between them. CDR3 nucleotide sequence: TGTGCCAGCAGTTTGGGCGGGGCAGGCGGGTATGGCTACACCTTC. Its protein is CASSLGGAGGYGYTF.

This rearrangement joins TRBV27 to TRBJ2-7; 8 bases align to TRBD1. This CDR3 contains 14 residues. V lost 6 bases to trimming and J lost 9 bases; unmatched junction nucleotides: 13. Germline assignment: CDR1 MNHEY and CDR2 SMNVEV (reference sequence). The CDR3 DNA is TGTGCCAGCAGCGGGGGACAGGTCCACACTGGGCAGTACTTC. It encodes CASSGGQVHTGQYF.

This clone came up a few times. This chain connects TRBV19 to TRBJ2-7; 9 positions agree with TRBD1. The CDR3 is 14 residues long. The germline gives CDR1 LNHDA, CDR2 SQIVND (reference sequence). J was trimmed by 7 bases and V by 6 bases; bases with no gene match: 10. CDR3 bases: TGTGCCAGTAGCCTGACAGGGGGTTCGAGAGAGCAGTACTTC. Protein product: CASSLTGGSREQYF.

This chain links TRBV11-2 with TRBJ1-2; D possibly corresponds to TRBD1 (6 bases). CDR1 and CDR2 from the germline V gene are SGHAT and FQNNGV. The CDR3 is 12 amino acids. V was clipped by 4 bases and J by 4 bases, with 7 bases between them. The CDR3 DNA is TGTGCCAGCAGCTCAGGGGTCTATGGCTACACCTTC. Its translation: CASSSGVYGYTF.

This clone was recorded a few times. This chain joins TRBV19 and TRBJ2-1; D is possibly TRBD1 (6 bases). CDR1 and CDR2 from the germline V gene are LNHDA and SQIVND (reference sequence). V was clipped by 1 base and J by 4 bases, with 14 bases between them. This CDR3 is 16 amino acids long. The CDR3 DNA sequence: TGTGCCAGTAGTATAGGTCACAGGGAGAGATACAATGAGCAGTTCTTC. The encoded protein is CASSIGHRERYNEQFF.

The genes are TRBV19 and TRBJ1-4; the match to TRBD1 covers 8 bases. V dropped 6 bases and J dropped 0; count of bases not matched to a gene: 0. Germline V gene sequence: CDR1 LNHDA, CDR2 SQIVND (reference sequence). The CDR3 has 14 residues. CDR3 amino acids: CASRTGATNEKLFF. In DNA, the CDR3 is TGTGCCAGTAGGACAGGGGCAACTAATGAAAAACTGTTTTTT.

This clone was observed a few times. The chain couples TRBV14 to TRBJ2-7; no firm D call. V gave up 1 base and J gave up 0 bases, with 7 bases separating them. CDR3 length: 14 residues. The germline CDR1 and CDR2 sequences are SGHDN and FVKESK. The CDR3 sequence is CASSQVYSSYEQYF. The CDR3 coding sequence is TGTGCCAGCAGCCAAGTTTACAGCTCCTACGAGCAGTACTTC.

On this clone: Other DNA sequences in this sample translate to the same CDR3. V usage is TRBV5-1 and J usage is TRBJ2-7, with a tentative D call TRBD2 (5 bases). V lost 0 bases, J lost 3 bases, and 10 bases lay in between. Germline assignment: CDR1 SGHRS and CDR2 YFSETQ. The CDR3 runs to 14 residues. This CDR3 is CASSLGAGGYEQYF. CDR3 sequence (DNA): TGCGCCAGCAGCTTGGGGGCAGGAGGCTACGAGCAGTACTTC.

The chain couples TRBV11-2 to TRBJ1-6; the match to TRBD1 covers 7 bases. V lost 1 base to trimming and J lost 8 bases; unmatched junction nucleotides: 5. This CDR3 has 15 residues. Germline CDR1 is SGHAT and CDR2 is FQNNGV. The DNA of the CDR3 is TGTGCCAGCAGCTTAGGTGCCAGGGGGGATTCACCCCTCCACTTT. Encoded protein: CASSLGARGDSPLHF. Full variable domain (remainder filled in from reference TRBV11-2 and TRBJ1-6): EAGVAQSPRYKIIEKRQSVAFWCNPISGHATLYWYQQILGQGPKLLIQFQNNGVVDDSQLPKDRFSAERLKGVDSTLKIQPAKLEDSAVYLCASSLGARGDSPLHFGNGTRLTVT.

The chain employs TRBV4-1 and TRBJ2-1; D call uncertain. The CDR3 extends over 13 amino acids. The V end lost 4 bases, the J end lost 7 bases, and 11 bases lay between the germline ends. Germline CDR1 MGHRA, CDR2 YSYEKL. The DNA for the CDR3 is TGCGCCAGCAGCCCCTCCCACGGGAATGAGCAGTTCTTC. It specifies CASSPSHGNEQFF.

The rearrangement joins TRBV2 to TRBJ1-5; a weak D match, TRBD1 (6 bases). The CDR3 covers 15 residues. CDR1 and CDR2 from the germline V gene are SNHLY and FYNNEI. The V end was cut by 8 bases, the J end by 1 base, with 15 bases between. DNA of the CDR3: TGTGCCAGCCTACCCCGGACAGACAGCAATCAGCCCCAGCATTTT. This translates into CASLPRTDSNQPQHF. Based on the CDR3 plus reference TRBV2 and TRBJ1-5, the full variable domain is EPEVTQTPSHQVTQMGQEVILRCVPISNHLYFYWYRQILGQKVEFLVSFYNNEISEKSEIFDDQFSVERPDGSNFTLKIRSTKLEDSAMYFCASLPRTDSNQPQHFGDGTRLSIL.

This rearrangement joins TRBV4-1 to TRBJ2-2; D remains unclear. The V gene's germline CDR1 is MGHRA and CDR2 YSYEKL. Between the trimmed V and J ends, which lost 2 bases and 6 bases, there was a span of 7 bases. The CDR3 spans 13 residues. This CDR3 reads CASSQSSSGELFF. CDR3 sequence (DNA): TGCGCCAGCAGCCAATCTTCTTCCGGGGAGCTGTTTTTT.

The rearrangement joins TRBV5-1 to TRBJ1-2; possible D gene TRBD1, 5 bases. Trimming removed 4 bases from V and 1 base from J, with 8 bases in between. The CDR3 totals 13 residues. Germline V gene sequence: CDR1 SGHRS, CDR2 YFSETQ. The CDR3 region is CASSPGGNYGYTF. The CDR3 DNA is TGCGCCAGCAGCCCCGGGGGTAACTATGGCTACACCTTC. Drawing the rest from reference TRBV5-1 and TRBJ1-2, the complete variable domain is KAGVTQTPRYLIKTRGQQVTLSCSPISGHRSVSWYQQTPGQGLQFLFEYFSETQRNKGNFPGRFSGRQFSNSRSEMNVSTLELGDSALYLCASSPGGNYGYTFGSGTRLTVV.

This clone showed up many times. Different DNA sequences within this sample yield the same CDR3. The chain uses TRBV2 and TRBJ2-5, with 8 positions matching TRBD1. The V segment lost 10 bases and the J segment 0 bases; nucleotides outside the gene matches: 7. Per the germline V gene, CDR1 is SNHLY and CDR2 is FYNNEI. The CDR3 is made up of 14 amino acids. The CDR3 DNA is TGTGCCACCCCGACAGGGGTGGACCAAGAGACCCAGTACTTC. Its translation: CATPTGVDQETQYF.

This clone was seen just once. The chain combines TRBV28 with TRBJ1-3; 7 nucleotides agree with TRBD1. This CDR3 region has 14 residues. Germline CDR1 is MDHEN and CDR2 is SYDVKM. V was clipped by 6 bases and J by 3 bases; unmatched bases: 5. The CDR3 spells CASSPTGIGNTIYF. DNA for the CDR3: TGTGCCAGCAGCCCGACAGGGATTGGAAACACCATATATTTT.

The chain joins TRBV6-6 to TRBJ2-1; 9 bases are a match to TRBD2. The trim removed 3 bases at V and 4 bases at J, leaving 1 base unmatched. Germline CDR1 MNHNY, CDR2 SVGAGI (reference sequence). This CDR3 is 14 amino acids long. CDR3 sequence: CASSYTSGYNEQFF. The CDR3 DNA sequence: TGTGCCAGCAGTTATACTAGCGGGTACAATGAGCAGTTCTTC.

This clone was seen only a few times. The V and J genes are TRBV30 and TRBJ2-1, with 11 bases lining up with TRBD2. V lost 7 bases, J lost 6 bases, and 5 bases stayed unmatched. Germline V gene data show CDR1 as GTSNPN and CDR2 as SVGIG (reference sequence). The CDR3 extends over 13 amino acids. In nucleotides, the CDR3 is TGTGCCTTATCTAGCGGGGGGTTCAATGAGCAGTTCTTC. It translates to CALSSGGFNEQFF.